The 4 T cell receptor beta chains listed next were all sequenced from one sample in a study of T cells in localized non-small cell lung cancer. Assay: immunoSEQ multiplex PCR; the TCRdb copy retains only in-frame clones and omits some. The sample consists of around 64,000 clones, 81% of them appearing once. The sample in question was PBMCs, obtained before any cancer treatment. The receptors stem from a man aged 40-75 years with stage II lung adenocarcinoma.

This clone was counted a few times. V usage is TRBV13 and J usage is TRBJ1-3; TRBD1 aligns across 8 bases. The CDR3 consists of 15 residues. From germline, CDR1 is PRHDT and CDR2 FYEKMQ (reference sequence). The trim removed 5 bases at V and 3 bases at J, leaving 6 bases unmatched. The CDR3 DNA is TGTGCCAGCAGCCCCCTCGACAGGGGTGGAAACACCATATATTTT. It translates to CASSPLDRGGNTIYF.

This clone has just one count. The chain recombines TRBV11-2 with TRBJ2-7, with no clear D. Trimming left V 5 bases short and J 4 bases short, with 15 bases between. The V gene's germline CDR1 is SGHAT and CDR2 FQNNGV. The CDR3 covers 14 residues. Here the CDR3 reads CASSQTQPLYEQYF. The CDR3 DNA reads as TGTGCCAGCAGCCAGACGCAACCCTTATACGAGCAGTACTTC.

The chain carries TRBV11-3 and TRBJ2-1; the match to TRBD2 covers 8 bases. The length of the CDR3 is 14 residues. The J segment lost 8 bases and the V segment lost 0 bases, leaving 3 bases of the junction unmatched. Germline V gives CDR1 SGHNT, CDR2 YENEEA. In DNA form, the CDR3 reads TGTGCCAGCAGCTTAGAAGCGGGAGACCATGAGCAGTTCTTC. Its translation is CASSLEAGDHEQFF.

This clone showed up just once. The J gene is TRBJ2-4, the V gene TRBV25-1; 8 bases map to TRBD1. Germline V gene sequence: CDR1 MGHDK, CDR2 SYGVNS. This CDR3 has 17 amino acids. V shed 11 bases and J 0 bases; nucleotides not matched to a gene: 15. This CDR3 reads CARQGPGVSRAKNIQYF. CDR3 nucleotides: TGTGCCCGACAGGGGCCGGGAGTCTCTCGAGCCAAAAACATTCAGTACTTC.